The 21 T cell receptor beta chains presented below share a single source sample, sequenced in a study of metastatic and nonmetastatic thyroid tumors (dated by TCRdb to about 2020). Before undergoing thyroid surgery, none of the patients had been given any kind of treatment. Libraries were built with PCR. Instrument used: Illumina HiSeq 4000. TCRdb reanalyzed the raw reads on its own, using fastp at Q25 for trimming and MiXCR for clone calling, and kept in-frame beta chains. The sample table lists about 40,000 clones, about 20% of them with a count of one. The top ten constitute roughly an eighth of the sample. The specimen was tumor tissue. These receptors were taken from a female donor with papillary thyroid cancer or a benign thyroid nodule (not recorded which). Some clones in this sample may be carry-over from other donors' samples.

The chain employs TRBV11-2 and TRBJ2-3; no clear D. CDR3 length equals 16 residues. Germline V gene sequence: CDR1 SGHAT, CDR2 FQNNGV. V was trimmed by 4 bases and J by 2 bases, leaving 16 bases between them. The CDR3 DNA follows: TGTGCCAGCAGCTCCCTGGTGGGTTACCTCACAGATACGCAGTATTTT. Residues: CASSSLVGYLTDTQYF. The variable domain in full, completed from reference TRBV11-2 and TRBJ2-3, reads EAGVAQSPRYKIIEKRQSVAFWCNPISGHATLYWYQQILGQGPKLLIQFQNNGVVDDSQLPKDRFSAERLKGVDSTLKIQPAKLEDSAVYLCASSSLVGYLTDTQYFGPGTRLTVL.

In its sample, this clone was seen many times. Written as DNA, the CDR3 is TGCGCCAGCAGTGCCGGAGGTGCGAACACTGAAGCTTTCTTT. Its protein product is CASSAGGANTEAFF. This chain links TRBV10-1 with TRBJ1-1; no definite D call. Germline lookup yields CDR1 WNHNN and CDR2 SYGVQD (reference sequence). The CDR3 is made up of 14 amino acids. Trimming left V 4 bases short and J 1 base short, with 10 bases between.

This clone was seen at least ten times. The chain combines TRBV6-1 with TRBJ2-5; TRBD2 is a possible D gene (7 bases). The CDR3 runs 14 residues. Germline loops: CDR1 MNHNS, CDR2 SASEGT. Trimming removed 5 bases at V and 5 bases at J, with 15 bases between. CDR3 coding DNA: TGTGCCAGCAGTTCCCGAGGGGGGGTGGAGACCCAGTACTTC. Encoded protein: CASSSRGGVETQYF.

This clone was seen at least ten times. This chain uses TRBV24-1 with TRBJ2-7, with a weak D call TRBD1 (7 bases). The V and J ends lost 4 bases and 3 bases respectively, with 15 bases between them. CDR1 is KGHDR, CDR2 SFDVKD, per germline. The CDR3 runs to 15 residues. CDR3 nucleotide sequence: TGTGCCACCAGTGACGCCTCAGGGGGGCGCTACGAGCAGTACTTC. It specifies CATSDASGGRYEQYF.

This clone was detected ten times or more. V is TRBV20-1 and J is TRBJ2-1; D not certain. The V end lost 4 bases, the J end lost 7 bases, and 5 bases lay between the germline ends. This CDR3 is built from 10 residues. Germline assignment: CDR1 DFQATT and CDR2 SNEGSKA (reference sequence). DNA for the CDR3: TGCAGTGCTATGGTAAATGAGCAGTTCTTC. It codes for CSAMVNEQFF.

In its sample, this clone was seen many times. The gene calls are TRBV20-1 and TRBJ2-7; TRBD1 might be the D (5 bases). Trimming cost V 1 base and J 7 bases, with 20 bases left between them. Germline CDR1 DFQATT, CDR2 SNEGSKA (reference sequence). The CDR3 has 15 residues. CDR3 sequence: CSARVFGQGSWEQYF. CDR3 DNA sequence: TGCAGTGCTAGAGTCTTCGGGCAGGGCTCGTGGGAGCAGTACTTC.

In this sample, this clone turned up many times. The chain recombines TRBV12-3 or TRBV12-4 with TRBJ1-4; D gene ambiguous. Trimming removed 6 bases at V and 8 bases at J, with 16 bases between. The CDR3 is made up of 14 amino acids. CDR3 residues: CASSPGVAEEKLFF. CDR3 DNA sequence: TGTGCCAGCAGCCCCGGGGTAGCTGAAGAAAAACTGTTTTTT.

In this sample, this clone turned up a few times. The same CDR3 is also encoded by other DNA sequences in this sample. The V gene is TRBV7-6, the J gene TRBJ2-7; D possibly corresponds to TRBD1 (5 bases). With 4 bases removed from V and 3 bases from J, the gap between germline ends came to 22 bases. This CDR3 is 17 amino acids long. Germline V gene lookup returns CDR1 SGHVS and CDR2 FNYEAQ. CDR3 coding DNA: TGTGCCAGCAGCTCTACCCTCGCTGGGGCTACTGTCTACGAGCAGTACTTC. This translates into CASSSTLAGATVYEQYF.

A word on this clone: Given the absence of the conserved phenylalanine or tryptophan at the CDR3 end, a read error is likely. CDR3 DNA sequence: TGTGCCAGCAGCACTGGTCGACAGGGAAAAACCGGGGAGCTGTTTCTT. Protein sequence: CASSTGRQGKTGELFL. V usage is TRBV27 and J usage is TRBJ2-2, with 7 bases matching TRBD1. Germline loops: CDR1 MNHEY, CDR2 SMNVEV (reference sequence). This CDR3 comprises 16 residues. V trimming: 6 bases; J trimming: 5 bases; junction bases outside the gene matches: 12.

This clone appeared a few times. A much larger clone differs from this one at a single base, so this may be a read error. The V call is TRBV2, the J call TRBJ2-5; D possibly corresponds to TRBD1 (6 bases). The CDR3 is 13 residues long. Between the trimmed V and J ends, which lost 10 bases and 4 bases, there was a span of 16 bases. Per the germline V gene, CDR1 is SNHLY and CDR2 is FYNNEI. CDR3 in DNA: TGTGCCACCTTAAAGACAGGCAGAGAGACCCAGTACTTC. Its protein is CATLKTGRETQYF.

The chain carries TRBV7-9 and TRBJ2-7, with D perhaps matching TRBD1 (6 bases). With 5 bases removed from V and 6 bases from J, the gap between germline ends came to 11 bases. Germline V gene data show CDR1 as SEHNR and CDR2 as FQNEAQ (reference sequence). The CDR3 length is 12 residues. The CDR3 nucleotides read TGTGCCAGCAGCGCCAGGACAGCCGAGCAGTACTTC. Encoded protein: CASSARTAEQYF.

This clone came up once. The CDR3 is CASSFTGGGPNTEAFF. The CDR3 nucleotides are TGTGCCAGCAGCTTTACAGGGGGCGGGCCTAACACTGAAGCTTTCTTT. V is TRBV5-4 and J is TRBJ1-1, with 9 bases aligning to TRBD1. CDR1 SGHNT and CDR2 YYREEE come from the germline V gene (reference sequence). The CDR3 has 16 amino acids. The V and J ends lost 2 bases and 2 bases, in that order; junction bases with no gene match: 7.

This clone was counted at least ten times. V and J are TRBV7-9 and TRBJ1-2; TRBD1 matches 9 bases. V gave up 5 bases and J gave up 3 bases; unmatched junction bases: 7. This CDR3 has 15 amino acids. Germline assignment: CDR1 SEHNR and CDR2 FQNEAQ (reference sequence). CDR3 residues: CASSHGTGLDYGYTF. DNA of the CDR3: TGTGCCAGCAGCCACGGGACAGGGTTGGACTATGGCTACACCTTC.

This clone was found many times. The DNA of the CDR3 is TGTGCCAGTAGTATAGGGACGGGGAACACTGAAGCTTTCTTT. Translation gives CASSIGTGNTEAFF. V and J are TRBV19 and TRBJ1-1; D unclear. The germline V gene has CDR1 LNHDA and CDR2 SQIVND (reference sequence). V lost 1 base to trimming and J lost 1 base, with 7 bases between them. CDR3 size: 14 residues.

J is TRBJ1-4 and V is TRBV20-1; a possible D gene is TRBD1 (6 bases). With 5 bases removed from V and 7 bases from J, the gap between germline ends came to 14 bases. Germline CDR1 reads DFQATT; CDR2 reads SNEGSKA (reference sequence). This CDR3 spans 13 amino acids. CDR3: CSALWGGTEKLFF. CDR3 sequence (DNA): TGCAGTGCTCTGTGGGGGGGCACTGAAAAACTGTTTTTT.

The chain is built from TRBV5-6 and TRBJ2-5, with 7 bases aligning to TRBD2. The CDR3 spans 15 residues. The germline CDR1 and CDR2 sequences are SGHDT and YYEEEE. V dropped 7 bases and J dropped 3; count of bases not matched to a gene: 12. CDR3 protein: CASSWEGPLKETQYF. The CDR3 nucleotides are TGTGCCAGCTCCTGGGAGGGGCCCCTGAAAGAGACCCAGTACTTC. Combining the CDR3 with reference TRBV5-6 and TRBJ2-5 gives the whole variable domain DAGVTQSPTHLIKTRGQQVTLRCSPKSGHDTVSWYQQALGQGPQFIFQYYEEEERQRGNFPDRFSGHQFPNYSSELNVNALLLGDSALYLCASSWEGPLKETQYFGPGTRLLVL.

This clone showed up many times. V gene TRBV6-1 combines with J gene TRBJ1-5, with D hard to call. The CDR3 runs to 17 residues. The germline gives CDR1 MNHNS, CDR2 SASEGT. V was clipped by 6 bases and J by 0 bases, with 18 bases between them. The CDR3 bases are TGTGCCAGCAGGAACTCCTGGCAGAGTAATAGCAATCAGCCCCAGCATTTT. This sequence encodes CASRNSWQSNSNQPQHF.

This clone was counted ten times or more. The V gene is TRBV3-1, the J gene TRBJ1-2; a possible D gene is TRBD1 (6 bases). The CDR3 has 15 amino acids. Deletions cut 3 bases from V and 3 bases from J, with 14 bases between. Germline CDR1 LGHDT, CDR2 YNNKEL (reference sequence). CDR3: CASSQTYRAHYGYTF. CDR3 nucleotides: TGTGCCAGCAGCCAGACTTACAGGGCACACTATGGCTACACCTTC.

This clone was seen many times. The rearrangement uses TRBV25-1 and TRBJ2-7; tentatively, D is TRBD1 (5 bases). V was pared by 2 bases and J by 2 bases, with 10 bases between. The CDR3 is 14 residues long. Germline-derived CDR1 and CDR2 are MGHDK and SYGVNS. CDR3 coding DNA: TGTGCCAGCAGTGAAAACAGGCCTACCTACGAGCAGTACTTC. Its protein product is CASSENRPTYEQYF.

This clone was found a few times. The chain recombines TRBV5-4 with TRBJ2-7, with 9 bases aligning to TRBD1. Germline values: CDR1 SGHNT, CDR2 YYREEE (reference sequence). The CDR3 is 16 residues long. V was clipped by 0 bases and J by 5 bases; unmatched bases: 9. The CDR3 nucleotides are TGTGCCAGCAGCTTGGGGTTACAGGGGGCAGGGAACGAGCAGTACTTC. This sequence encodes CASSLGLQGAGNEQYF.

This clone was detected only a few times. A much larger clone lies one base from this, so it may be a read error. V and J are TRBV5-1 and TRBJ2-5; 9 nucleotides match TRBD2. The CDR3 has 14 residues. The V segment lost 4 bases and the J segment 8 bases; nucleotides outside the gene matches: 9. Germline CDR1 reads SGHRS; CDR2 reads YFSETQ. The chain's CDR3 is CASSGESGGTTQYF. The CDR3 nucleotides read TGCGCCAGCAGCGGGGAGAGCGGGGGGACTACCCAGTACTTC.